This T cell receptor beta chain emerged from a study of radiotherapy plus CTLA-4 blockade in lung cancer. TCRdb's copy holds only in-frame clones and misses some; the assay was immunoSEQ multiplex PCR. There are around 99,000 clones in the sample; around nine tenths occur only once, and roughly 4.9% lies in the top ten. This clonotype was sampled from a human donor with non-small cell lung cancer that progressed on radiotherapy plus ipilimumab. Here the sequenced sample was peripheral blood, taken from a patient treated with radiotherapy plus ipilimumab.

The CDR3 nucleotides are TGCGCCAGCAGCGCTTTGCGGGGACTCAACTATGGCTACACCTTC. The encoded protein is CASSALRGLNYGYTF. The V and J genes are TRBV5-1 and TRBJ1-2, with a weak D call TRBD1 (5 bases). V lost 4 bases and J lost 2, with 15 bases in between. Germline V lookup: CDR1 SGHRS, CDR2 YFSETQ. The length of the CDR3 is 15 residues.